The 15 T cell receptor beta chains below come from one sample, sequenced in a study of cytomegalovirus exposure and HLA in healthy donors. The PCR employed 60 Vbeta primers together with 13 Jbeta primers. Sequenced by immunoSEQ multiplex PCR; TCRdb stores in-frame clones only, minus some. The sample lists more than 150,000 clones, roughly 87% occurring once. Sample: PBMCs. These receptors were taken from a man aged 45-60 years in good health and CMV-seronegative.

The V call is TRBV6-5, the J call TRBJ1-1; tentatively, D is TRBD1 (6 bases). Germline CDR1 is MNHEY and CDR2 is SVGAGI. There are 15 residues in the CDR3. V lost 6 bases, J lost 0 bases, and 14 bases lay in between. CDR3 nucleotides: TGTGCCAGCAGCCTTAAATACAGGGTGAACACTGAAGCTTTCTTT. It yields the protein CASSLKYRVNTEAFF.

The chain joins TRBV30 to TRBJ1-1, with D possibly matching TRBD1 (5 bases). CDR3 length equals 11 residues. Between the trimmed V and J ends, which lost 6 bases and 5 bases, there was a span of 10 bases. Germline loops: CDR1 GTSNPN, CDR2 SVGIG (reference sequence). The CDR3 bases are TGTGCCTGTTCCAGGGCTACTGAAGCTTTCTTT. It encodes CACSRATEAFF.

This chain joins TRBV19 and TRBJ2-3; tentatively, D is TRBD2 (6 bases). CDR1 and CDR2 from the germline V gene are LNHDA and SQIVND (reference sequence). The CDR3 has 14 residues. V dropped 10 bases and J dropped 0 bases, with 14 bases sitting between them. CDR3 sequence reads: CATGEAGSTDTQYF. CDR3 nucleotide sequence: TGTGCCACCGGGGAAGCGGGCAGCACAGATACGCAGTATTTT. The whole variable domain, filled in from reference TRBV19 and TRBJ2-3, reads DGGITQSPKYLFRKEGQNVTLSCEQNLNHDAMYWYRQDPGQGLRLIYYSQIVNDFQKGDIAEGYSVSREKKESFPLTVTSAQKNPTAFYLCATGEAGSTDTQYFGPGTRLTVL.

The V call is TRBV28, the J call TRBJ1-1; TRBD1 matches 10 bases. V dropped 8 bases and J dropped 3; count of bases not matched to a gene: 3. The CDR3 sequence is 13 residues long. Germline CDR1 is MDHEN and CDR2 is SYDVKM. CDR3 loop: CASWDRGDTEAFF. The CDR3 DNA sequence: TGTGCCAGCTGGGACAGGGGTGACACTGAAGCTTTCTTT.

The CDR3 region is CASSLGGGQGELFF. The DNA of the CDR3 is TGTGCCAGCAGCTTAGGGGGGGGACAGGGTGAACTGTTTTTT. This chain connects TRBV7-9 to TRBJ1-4; 9 bases match TRBD1. Germline CDR1 SEHNR, CDR2 FQNEAQ (reference sequence). The junction had 6 bases not matched to a gene; V was cut back by 1 base and J by 12 bases. CDR3 length equals 14 residues.

This clone was seen once. The gene calls are TRBV7-6 and TRBJ2-4, with a tentative D call TRBD1 (6 bases). The germline gives CDR1 SGHVS, CDR2 FNYEAQ. This CDR3 has 14 residues. The V gene lost 6 bases and the J gene lost 2 bases, with 11 bases spanning the gap. CDR3 in DNA: TGTGCCAGCAGTTCCCAGGGGTCCAAAAACATTCAGTACTTC. It encodes CASSSQGSKNIQYF.

This clone came up once. The chain joins TRBV7-9 to TRBJ2-5; maybe TRBD1 (5 bases). V lost 2 bases to trimming and J lost 5 bases, with 9 bases between them. Germline values: CDR1 SEHNR, CDR2 FQNEAQ (reference sequence). The CDR3 loop spans 13 amino acids. This CDR3 reads CASSLWGAETQYF. CDR3 in DNA: TGTGCCAGCAGCTTATGGGGCGCGGAGACCCAGTACTTC.

The V and J genes are TRBV11-1 and TRBJ2-1, with TRBD2 matching 12 bases. With 8 bases clipped from V and 4 bases from J, the junction kept 0 bases outside the gene matches. CDR1 is SGHAT, CDR2 FQDESV, per germline (reference sequence). The CDR3 length is 13 residues. The CDR3 nucleotides read TGTGCCAGCGGGACTAGCGGGTACAATGAGCAGTTCTTC. Its translation is CASGTSGYNEQFF.

The count of this clone is one. The chain uses TRBV28 and TRBJ1-4; TRBD1 aligns across 10 bases. Germline assignment: CDR1 MDHEN and CDR2 SYDVKM. Trimming removed 5 bases from V and 0 bases from J; junction bases left unmatched: 3. This CDR3 region has 16 residues. CDR3 bases: TGTGCCAGCAGTCGGGACAGGGGAGCAACTAATGAAAAACTGTTTTTT. It is translated as CASSRDRGATNEKLFF.

This clone was counted once. The chain's CDR3 is CASSRGQSLTYEQYF. The CDR3 nucleotides read TGTGCCAGTAGTAGAGGACAGAGTCTAACCTACGAGCAGTACTTC. V is TRBV19 and J is TRBJ2-7; D may be TRBD1 (6 bases). The CDR3 runs 15 residues. CDR1 and CDR2 from the germline V gene are LNHDA and SQIVND (reference sequence). Trimming stripped 4 bases from V and 2 bases from J, with 15 bases between.

The rearrangement links TRBV5-6 to TRBJ2-5; 8 nucleotides agree with TRBD1. Judging by the DNA end, TRBJ2-7 fits better; the J call may be wrong. The CDR3 has 15 residues. Looked up from germline, CDR1 is SGHDT and CDR2 is YYEEEE. CDR3 DNA: TGTGCCAGCAGCTATGGGACAGGCGGCTCCTACGAGCAGTACTTC. It translates to CASSYGTGGSYEQYF.

This clone was observed a handful of times. This rearrangement joins TRBV7-2 to TRBJ2-3, with D tentatively TRBD1 (5 bases). The ends were cut back, 4 bases at V and 0 bases at J, with 11 bases in the middle. Germline CDR1 is SGHTA and CDR2 is FQGNSA. CDR3 length equals 15 residues. The CDR3: CASSSRDPSTDTQYF. CDR3 coding DNA: TGTGCCAGCAGCTCCAGGGATCCTAGCACAGATACGCAGTATTTT.

A few counts support this clone. One end of the junction does not line up with germline, which may come from a read error. The chain links TRBV7-9 to TRBJ1-5; D possibly corresponds to TRBD1 (5 bases). Germline values: CDR1 SEHNR, CDR2 FQNEAQ (reference sequence). The CDR3 has 17 residues. The CDR3 nucleotides read TGTTCCAGCAGCCCCCTGGACTGGCGGGGCGGAGTTCAGCCCCAGCATTTT. This encodes CSSSPLDWRGGVQPQHF.

This clone was observed a handful of times. The V call is TRBV4-2, the J call TRBJ1-3; 8 bases are shared with TRBD1. Trimming took 4 bases from V and 4 from J; bases not matched to a gene: 12. The CDR3 length is 17 residues. Germline values: CDR1 LGHNA, CDR2 YNFKEQ. For the CDR3, the DNA is TGTGCCAGCAGCCCTCGACAGGGGAATTTAGGGGGAAACACCATATATTTT. It codes for CASSPRQGNLGGNTIYF.

In this sample, this clone turned up a few times. The chain recombines TRBV2 with TRBJ1-4; TRBD1 matches at 8 bases. The CDR3 spans 15 residues. Trimming at V came to 6 bases and at J to 8 bases, leaving 11 bases not matched to a gene. Germline lookup yields CDR1 SNHLY and CDR2 FYNNEI. The CDR3 nucleotides read TGTGCCAGCAGACCTAGGACAGGGTCGGGGGAAAAACTGTTTTTT. Translation: CASRPRTGSGEKLFF.